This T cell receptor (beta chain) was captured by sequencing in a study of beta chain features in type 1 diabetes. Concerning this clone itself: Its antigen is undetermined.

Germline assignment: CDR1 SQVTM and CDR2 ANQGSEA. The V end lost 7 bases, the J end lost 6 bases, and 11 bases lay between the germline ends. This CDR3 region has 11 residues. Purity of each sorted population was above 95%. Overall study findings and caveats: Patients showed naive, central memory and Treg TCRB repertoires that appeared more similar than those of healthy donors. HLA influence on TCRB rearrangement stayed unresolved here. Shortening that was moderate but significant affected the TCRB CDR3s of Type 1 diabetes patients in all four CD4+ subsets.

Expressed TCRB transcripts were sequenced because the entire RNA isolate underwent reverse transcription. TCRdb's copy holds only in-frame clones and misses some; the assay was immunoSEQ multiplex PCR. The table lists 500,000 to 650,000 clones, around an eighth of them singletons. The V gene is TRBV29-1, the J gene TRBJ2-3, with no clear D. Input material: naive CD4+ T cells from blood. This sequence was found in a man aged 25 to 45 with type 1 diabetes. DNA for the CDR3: TGCAGCGCCTCTAAAGTCGATACGCAGTATTTT. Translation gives CSASKVDTQYF.